These 2 T cell receptor beta chains share one sample of origin, sequenced in a study of cytomegalovirus exposure and HLA in healthy donors. Primers for the PCR totalled 60 Vbeta and 13 Jbeta. Sequencing was performed with immunoSEQ multiplex PCR; in TCRdb, only in-frame clones are kept and a portion is missing. The table records about 170,000 clones, 72% of them present only once. Sequencing input: PBMCs. Receptors were obtained from a human donor in good health.

The chain joins TRBV5-4 to TRBJ2-3; 7 bases align to TRBD2. The J segment lost 9 bases and the V segment lost 3 bases, leaving 13 bases of the junction unmatched. The germline V gene encodes CDR1 SGHNT and CDR2 YYREEE (reference sequence). There are 15 residues in the CDR3. The CDR3 sequence: CASSSLKSGEQTQYF. CDR3 nucleotide sequence: TGTGCCAGCAGCTCCCTCAAGAGCGGGGAGCAAACGCAGTATTTT.

The chain links TRBV18 to TRBJ1-3; 8 bases match TRBD1. The CDR3 is 16 amino acids. The germline CDR1 and CDR2 sequences are KGHSH and LQKENI. V was pared by 2 bases and J by 2 bases, with 5 bases of the junction left unmatched. CDR3 sequence (DNA): TGTGCCAGCTCACCAAGACAGGGGTACACTGGAAACACCATATATTTT. Amino acid sequence: CASSPRQGYTGNTIYF.